These T cell receptor beta chains were read from a single sample in a study of cytomegalovirus exposure and HLA in healthy donors. Only in-frame clones appear in the TCRdb table, and some are missing; sequencing was by immunoSEQ multiplex PCR. The listing records tens of thousands of clones. Material for sequencing was PBMCs. The source is a man aged 50-59 years in good health and CMV-seronegative. The CDR3 runs from the conserved cysteine through the conserved F or W. A D gene is named only where the DNA matches it firmly.

V,J,D,DNA,CDR3
TRBV4-2,TRBJ2-1,TRBD1,TGTGCCAGCAGCCAAGGGGACAGGAGCTCCTACAATGAGCAGTTCTTC,CASSQGDRSSYNEQFF
TRBV28,TRBJ2-2,-,TGTGCCAGCAGTTTATCGGGGAAACGAAGGACCGGGGAGCTGTTTTTT,CASSLSGKRRTGELFF
TRBV11-2,TRBJ1-2,TRBD1,TGTGCCAGCAGCTTAGTTTTAGGAGGGGGCAGAGCAAACTATGGCTACACCTTC,CASSLVLGGGRANYGYTF
TRBV27,TRBJ2-3,-,TGTGCCAGCAGTTTCGAGAAACCTAGCACAGATACGCAGTATTTT,CASSFEKPSTDTQYF
TRBV7-7,TRBJ1-3,TRBD1,TGTGCTAGCAGCCGACAGGGCCAAGGAAACACCATATATTTT,CASSRQGQGNTIYF
TRBV6-5,TRBJ1-1,-,TGTGCCAGCAGCCAGAACAGGGTGAACACTGAAGCTTTCTTT,CASSQNRVNTEAFF
TRBV19,TRBJ1-4,-,TGTGCCAGTAACTCAGGACAGACCGAAAAACTGTTTTTT,CASNSGQTEKLFF
TRBV28,TRBJ1-2,TRBD1,TGTGCCAGCAGTCCGGGACAGAGCTATGGCTACACCTTC,CASSPGQSYGYTF
TRBV6-5,TRBJ2-2,TRBD1,TGTGCCAGCAGTTCGCCGGGACAGGGCCACACCGGGGAGCTGTTTTTT,CASSSPGQGHTGELFF
TRBV18,TRBJ2-5,TRBD1,TGTGCCAGCTCACCATCGGGACAGCAAGAGACCCAGTACTTC,CASSPSGQQETQYF
TRBV2,TRBJ2-5,-,TGTGCCAGCAGTGCCCAGGGTCTAGATGGGACCCAGTACTTC,CASSAQGLDGTQYF
TRBV18,TRBJ1-5,-,TGTGCCAGCTCTCGTCAGGATAGCAATCAGCCCCAGCATTTT,CASSRQDSNQPQHF
TRBV27,TRBJ1-6,TRBD1,TGTGCCAGCAGGGTGACAGGGGGACATTCACCCCTCCACTTT,CASRVTGGHSPLHF
TRBV27,TRBJ2-7,-,TGTGCCAGCAGTTTATCGGGCAGGGGGGACGAGCAGTACTTC,CASSLSGRGDEQYF
TRBV28,TRBJ2-2,TRBD1,TGTGCCAGCAGTTTCCCCCCAGGGGGCCATAACACCGGGGAGCTGTTTTTT,CASSFPPGGHNTGELFF
TRBV5-4,TRBJ1-3,-,TGTGCCAGCAGTACACAGGGATCCTCTGGAAACACCATATATTTT,CASSTQGSSGNTIYF
TRBV7-2,TRBJ1-6,TRBD1,TGTGCCAGCAGCCCAATGACAGGGTGGCGTTCACCCCTCCACTTT,CASSPMTGWRSPLHF
TRBV5-4,TRBJ2-1,-,TGTGCCAGCAGCTTGGCACAGGGCCCCTACAATGAGCAGTTCTTC,CASSLAQGPYNEQFF
TRBV6-1,TRBJ2-2,-,TGTGCCAGCATAGAGGGGGGGCCGACCGGGGAGCTGTTTTTT,CASIEGGPTGELFF
TRBV6-6,TRBJ1-1,-,TGTGCCAGCAGTTGGGCCTCAAACACTGAAGCTTTCTTT,CASSWASNTEAFF
TRBV4-1,TRBJ1-2,-,TGCGCCAGCAGCCAAGGGATCCCCGCAGGGGTAACTAACTATGGCTACACCTTC,CASSQGIPAGVTNYGYTF
TRBV6-5,TRBJ1-2,-,TGTGCCAGCAGTTACTCGTCGGGTGGGTCGGACTATGGCTACACCTTC,CASSYSSGGSDYGYTF
TRBV28,TRBJ2-5,TRBD2,TGTGCCAGCAGTTACACAATTAGCGGGGGGTCTTGGGAGACCCAGTACTTC,CASSYTISGGSWETQYF
TRBV19,TRBJ1-4,-,TGTGCCAGTAGTTCGCCTCGGGGGAATAATGAAAAACTGTTTTTT,CASSSPRGNNEKLFF
TRBV5-1,TRBJ1-1,TRBD1,TGCGCCAGCAGCTTGCTTCAGGGGGCGAGAATGAACACTGAAGCTTTCTTT,CASSLLQGARMNTEAFF
TRBV6-7,TRBJ2-5,TRBD1,TGTGCCAGCAGTCACTGTCCCCCCAGCGGGGACAGGGGGTCTGTCGAGACCCAGTACTTC,CASSHCPPSGDRGSVETQYF
TRBV28,TRBJ1-6,-,TGTGCCAGCAGTGGGCCGGACAGTATAATGTCACCCCTCCACTTT,CASSGPDSIMSPLHF
TRBV28,TRBJ1-1,-,TGTGCCACCTCGGACACGAACACTGAAGCTTTCTTT,CATSDTNTEAFF
TRBV2,TRBJ1-5,TRBD1,TGTGCCAGCAGCAGACGGGGACAGGGGTGGGGTAGTCAGCCCCAGCATTTT,CASSRRGQGWGSQPQHF
TRBV18,TRBJ2-5,-,TGTGCCAGCTCACTTCTCGGTGCGGGGGAGACCCAGTACTTC,CASSLLGAGETQYF
TRBV28,TRBJ1-1,TRBD1,TGTGCCAGCAGTTCTCCGGGACAGGGGAACACTGAAGCTTTCTTT,CASSSPGQGNTEAFF
TRBV27,TRBJ2-3,-,TGTGCCAGCAGCGACAGACTCAGCACAGATACGCAGTATTTT,CASSDRLSTDTQYF
TRBV4-2,TRBJ1-5,TRBD1,TGTGCCAGCAGCCAAGACGTGGGGACAGGGACGAATCAGCCCCAGCATTTT,CASSQDVGTGTNQPQHF
TRBV2,TRBJ1-1,-,TGTGCCAGCAGGCCTACAGGGATCATGAACACTGAAGCTTTCTTT,CASRPTGIMNTEAFF
TRBV30,TRBJ2-1,-,TGTGCCTGGCAGACAGGCTACAATGAGCAGTTCTTC,CAWQTGYNEQFF
TRBV6-5,TRBJ2-7,TRBD1,TGTGCCAGCACCACCGGGACAGGGGCCAGGGAGCAGTACTTC,CASTTGTGAREQYF
TRBV6-1,TRBJ2-7,TRBD2,TGTGCCAGCAGGGCCGGGACTATTACCTACGAGCAGTACTTC,CASRAGTITYEQYF
TRBV2,TRBJ1-2,TRBD1,TGTGCCAGCAGGGGACCGGACAGGGGCTATGGCTACACCTTC,CASRGPDRGYGYTF
TRBV28,TRBJ1-5,-,TGTGCCAGCAGTTTACAGGAAGATCGTCGTCAGCCCCAGCATTTT,CASSLQEDRRQPQHF
TRBV21-1,TRBJ1-6,-,TGTGCCAGCAGCCCCCCGGACAGGGATCGATCACCCCTCCACTTT,CASSPPDRDRSPLHF
TRBV11-1,TRBJ1-5,-,TGTGCCAGCAGCCCAGGGTCCTCGGGAGGTAATCAGCCCCAGCATTTT,CASSPGSSGGNQPQHF
TRBV7-3,TRBJ1-2,-,TGTGCCAGCAGCTTCTTGGGGGGGGCGGAAGGCTACACCTTC,CASSFLGGAEGYTF